This T cell receptor (beta chain) was profiled in a study of blood T cell repertoires in COVID-19. Study in general: There were acute and convalescent COVID-19 samples, and they came from the United States, Italy and Spain. The cDNA or gDNA used as material had been derived from T cells, B-cell-depleted T cells, or PBMCs.

Per the study methods: Quantification of nucleated cells was approximated via reference gene primer amplification. Sequencing used immunoSEQ multiplex PCR; TCRdb keeps in-frame clones, though not all of them. V and J calls and clone size are copied from that table; D and trimming were computed from the DNA. The table has some 130,000 clones, about 88% seen once. This clone was seen a few times. Followed longitudinally, the Seattle patients had been enrolled during active infection. Per the germline V gene, CDR1 is SNHLY and CDR2 is FYNNEI. This CDR3 region has 13 residues. The V gene lost 0 bases and the J gene lost 8 bases, with 8 bases spanning the gap.

The sequence derives from a man aged 60 to 69 with COVID-19, enrolled during active disease. The chain carries TRBV2 and TRBJ1-5; D unresolved. Sequences were obtained from peripheral blood. CDR3 bases: TGTGCCAGCAGTGAAGCGCGGGTTAAGCCCCAGCATTTT. Amino acids: CASSEARVKPQHF.